The 9 T cell receptor beta chains given below trace back to one sample, sequenced in a study of T cells expressing NK-cell markers. TCRdb reprocessed the 5' RACE reads, keeping one entry per CDR3 protein, no DNA. The sample is made up of hundreds of thousands of distinct CDR3 sequences, and the top ten hold approximately 6.8% of it. Sequencing was carried out using blood T cells: a sorted CD56 or NKG2C T cell subset, CD4+ or CD8+ T cells, or bulk PBMC T cells (not recorded which). Receptor source: a woman between 18 and 69 years old in good health.

The J gene is TRBJ2-7, the V gene TRBV5-1; TCRdb's D call, TRBD2, is unchecked because there is no DNA. This CDR3 is built from 14 residues. Germline CDR1 is SGHRS and CDR2 is YFSETQ. CDR3 residues: CASSSSPAAYEQYF.

The V call is TRBV4-3, the J call TRBJ2-1; TCRdb calls TRBD2, which cannot be checked without DNA. CDR3 length: 17 amino acids. CDR1 and CDR2 from the germline V gene are LGHNA and YSLEER. The CDR3 sequence: CASSQDRVAGAYNEQFF.

V usage is TRBV5-1 and J usage is TRBJ2-3; the D call of TRBD2 rests on TCRdb alone, since no DNA is present to check it. This CDR3 contains 16 residues. Germline V gives CDR1 SGHRS, CDR2 YFSETQ. The CDR3 here is CASSQYRAPPSDTQYF.

The chain combines TRBV16 with TRBJ2-3; the D call from TCRdb, TRBD1, cannot be confirmed without DNA. The CDR3 sequence is 15 residues long. Germline V gene data show CDR1 as KGHSY and CDR2 as FQNENV. CDR3 sequence reads: CASSQSRVGADTQYF.

The chain is built from TRBV11-2 and TRBJ2-2; without DNA, the TCRdb call of TRBD1 cannot be checked. Per germline, CDR1 SGHAT and CDR2 FQNNGV. The CDR3 extends over 14 amino acids. The CDR3 spells CASRPGTNTGELFF.

The genes are TRBV19 and TRBJ2-7; with no DNA, the TCRdb D assignment of TRBD2 cannot be verified. CDR1 and CDR2 from the germline V gene are LNHDA and SQIVND (reference sequence). The CDR3 covers 13 residues. CDR3 sequence: CASSLAGTYEQYF.

J is TRBJ2-7 and V is TRBV12-3 or TRBV12-4. The CDR3 contains 16 residues. CDR3 region: CASRPSMGGDTYEQYF.

The V gene is TRBV12-3 or TRBV12-4, the J gene TRBJ2-5; the TCRdb call, TRBD2, lacks DNA for checking. This CDR3 is 16 amino acids long. CDR3 sequence reads: CASTSPGLKSEGAQYF.

V usage is TRBV6-1 and J usage is TRBJ1-1. CDR3 size: 13 residues. Looked up from germline, CDR1 is MNHNS and CDR2 is SASEGT. The CDR3 region is CASYRGLNTEAFF.